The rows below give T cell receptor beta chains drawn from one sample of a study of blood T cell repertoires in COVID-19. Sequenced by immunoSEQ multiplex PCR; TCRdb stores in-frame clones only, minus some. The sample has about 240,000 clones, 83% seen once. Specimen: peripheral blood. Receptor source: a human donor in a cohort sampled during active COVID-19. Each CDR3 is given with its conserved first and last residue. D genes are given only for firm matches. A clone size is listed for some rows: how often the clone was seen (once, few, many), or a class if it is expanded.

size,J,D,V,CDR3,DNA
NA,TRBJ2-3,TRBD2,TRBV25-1,CASSEYIAGAGDTQYF,TGTGCCAGCAGTGAATACATAGCGGGAGCGGGAGATACGCAGTATTTT
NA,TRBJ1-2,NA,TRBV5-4,CASSPTGQNYGYTF,TGTGCCAGCAGCCCTACGGGACAAAACTATGGCTACACCTTC
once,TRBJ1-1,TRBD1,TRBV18,CASSPPGQGRNTEAFF,TGTGCCAGCTCACCACCGGGACAGGGTCGGAACACTGAAGCTTTCTTT
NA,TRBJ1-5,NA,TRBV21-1,CASSKGGGPGQDSRGTQHF,TGTGCCAGCAGCAAAGGGGGGGGACCGGGACAGGACTCCCGGGGGACCCAGCATTTT
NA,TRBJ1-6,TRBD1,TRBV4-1,CASSLIRQGAESPLHF,TGCGCCAGCAGCCTTATAAGACAGGGGGCTGAGTCACCCCTCCACTTT
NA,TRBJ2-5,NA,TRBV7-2,CASSPGAGAAETQYF,TGTGCCAGCAGCCCTGGGGCGGGGGCCGCGGAGACCCAGTACTTC
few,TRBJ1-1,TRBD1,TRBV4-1,CASRPDRVSITEAFF,TGCGCCAGCAGACCTGACAGGGTATCGATCACTGAAGCTTTCTTT
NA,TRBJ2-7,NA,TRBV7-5,CARSLERSVYEQYF,TGTGCCAGAAGCTTAGAGCGCAGCGTTTACGAGCAGTACTTC
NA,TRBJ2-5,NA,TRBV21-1,CASRQTVRGVRETQYF,TGTGCCAGCAGACAAACGGTCAGGGGGGTACGGGAGACCCAGTACTTC
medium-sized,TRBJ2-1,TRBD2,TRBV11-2,CASSLGGRGDEQFF,TGTGCCAGCAGCTTAGGCGGGAGGGGAGATGAGCAGTTCTTC
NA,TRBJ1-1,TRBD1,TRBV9,CASSVMVGGSTEAFF,TGTGCCAGCAGCGTGATGGTAGGGGGCAGCACTGAAGCTTTCTTT
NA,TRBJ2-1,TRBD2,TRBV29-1,CSVDPAGVVYNEQFF,TGCAGCGTTGACCCAGCGGGAGTAGTCTACAATGAGCAGTTCTTC
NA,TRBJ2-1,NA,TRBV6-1,CASSEAAVPLDEQFF,TGTGCCAGCAGTGAAGCCGCGGTCCCTCTCGATGAGCAGTTCTTC
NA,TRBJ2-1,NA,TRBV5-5,CASSLEWGGHNEQFF,TGTGCCAGCAGCTTGGAGTGGGGGGGCCACAATGAGCAGTTCTTC
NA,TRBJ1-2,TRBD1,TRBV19,CASSIRGVPTGVDYGYTF,TGTGCCAGTAGTATTCGTGGGGTCCCAACAGGGGTTGACTATGGCTACACCTTC
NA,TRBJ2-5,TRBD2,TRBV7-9,CASSPLAGGPGETQYF,TGTGCCAGCAGCCCTCTAGCGGGAGGGCCGGGAGAGACCCAGTACTTC
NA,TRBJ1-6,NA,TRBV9,CASSAPSEGWSNSPLHF,TGTGCCAGCAGCGCCCCGTCCGAGGGTTGGAGTAATTCACCCCTCCACTTT
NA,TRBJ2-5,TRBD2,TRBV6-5,CASSSHPSGWEETQYF,TGTGCCAGCAGTTCCCACCCTAGCGGATGGGAAGAGACCCAGTACTTC
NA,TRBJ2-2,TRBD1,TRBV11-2,CASSSGQGLNTGELFF,TGTGCCAGCAGCTCGGGACAGGGATTAAACACCGGGGAGCTGTTTTTT
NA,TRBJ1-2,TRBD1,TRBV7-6,CASSLEDRARYTF,TGTGCCAGCAGCTTAGAGGACAGGGCCCGCTACACCTTC
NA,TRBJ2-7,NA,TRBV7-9,CASSLALELTYEQYF,TGTGCCAGCAGCTTAGCTCTCGAGCTCACCTACGAGCAGTACTTC
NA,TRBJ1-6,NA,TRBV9,CASSGRGGPNSPLHF,TGTGCCAGCAGCGGAAGGGGGGGGCCTAATTCACCCCTCCACTTT
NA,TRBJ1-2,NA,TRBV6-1,CASSEQTKNYGYTF,TGTGCCAGCAGTGAACAAACAAAGAACTATGGCTACACCTTC
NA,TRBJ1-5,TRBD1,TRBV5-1,CASSWTGGNQPQHF,TGCGCCAGCAGTTGGACAGGAGGAAATCAGCCCCAGCATTTT
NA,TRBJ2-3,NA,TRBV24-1,CATSERGGGTDTQYF,TGTGCCACCAGTGAGCGGGGTGGGGGAACAGATACGCAGTATTTT
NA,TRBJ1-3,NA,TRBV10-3,CAIRPFGGTGNTIYF,TGTGCCATCAGACCCTTTGGAGGGACGGGAAACACCATATATTTT
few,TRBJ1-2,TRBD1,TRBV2,CASLTGQFDGYTF,TGTGCCAGCCTAACGGGACAGTTTGATGGCTACACCTTC
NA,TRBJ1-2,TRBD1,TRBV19,CASTAQGASNYGYTF,TGTGCCAGTACCGCACAGGGGGCGAGTAACTATGGCTACACCTTC
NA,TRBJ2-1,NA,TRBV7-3,CASSLRLGVWDEQFF,TGTGCCAGCAGCCTCCGACTCGGGGTTTGGGATGAGCAGTTCTTC
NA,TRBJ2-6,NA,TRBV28,CASSSLGKPFSGANVLTF,TGTGCCAGCAGTTCGTTGGGCAAACCGTTCTCTGGGGCCAACGTCCTGACTTTC
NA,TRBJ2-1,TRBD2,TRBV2,CASSRTSGRAYKFF,TGTGCCAGCAGTAGGACTAGCGGGAGGGCATACAAGTTCTTC
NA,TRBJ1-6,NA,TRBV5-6,CASSSAWGPLNSPLHF,TGTGCCAGCAGCTCCGCATGGGGGCCTCTAAATTCACCCCTCCACTTT
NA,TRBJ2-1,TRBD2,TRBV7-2,CASSLSGTSDREQFF,TGTGCCAGCAGCTTAAGCGGGACTAGCGACCGTGAGCAGTTCTTC
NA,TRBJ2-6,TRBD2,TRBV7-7,CASGGLTSGANVLTF,TGTGCTAGCGGGGGACTGACCTCTGGGGCCAACGTCCTGACTTTC
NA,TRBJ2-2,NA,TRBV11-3,CASSVDSTGELFF,TGTGCCAGCAGCGTAGACTCCACCGGGGAGCTGTTTTTT
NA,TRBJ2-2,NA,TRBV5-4,CASSRDTTNTGELFF,TGTGCCTCGTCCCGGGACACGACGAACACCGGGGAGCTGTTTTTT
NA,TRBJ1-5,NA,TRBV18,CASSPSGGGYDNQPQHF,TGTGCCAGCTCACCCTCCGGGGGGGGCTACGACAATCAGCCCCAGCATTTT
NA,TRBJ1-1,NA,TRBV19,CASSIGPLKTEAFF,TGTGCCAGTAGTATAGGGCCTCTCAAAACTGAAGCTTTCTTT
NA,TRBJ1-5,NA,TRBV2,CASMGDTINQPQHF,TGTGCCAGCATGGGGGACACAATAAATCAGCCCCAGCATTTT
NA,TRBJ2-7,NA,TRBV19,CASSIGHSTYEQYF,TGTGCCAGTAGTATTGGGCACAGTACCTACGAGCAGTACTTC
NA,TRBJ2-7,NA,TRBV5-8,CASRWSGSYEQYF,TGTGCCAGCAGGTGGAGCGGCTCCTACGAGCAGTACTTC
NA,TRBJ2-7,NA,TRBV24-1,CATSTGIAYEQYF,TGTGCCACCAGCACCGGGATCGCCTACGAGCAGTACTTC
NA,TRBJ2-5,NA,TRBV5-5,CASSLGIAWPLTQYF,TGTGCCAGCAGCTTGGGGATAGCGTGGCCCTTGACCCAGTACTTC
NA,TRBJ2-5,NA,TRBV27,CASLHKETQYF,TGTGCCAGCCTCCACAAAGAGACCCAGTACTTC
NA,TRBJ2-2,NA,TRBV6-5,CASSPRNTGELFF,TGTGCCAGCAGTCCCAGGAACACCGGGGAGCTGTTTTTT
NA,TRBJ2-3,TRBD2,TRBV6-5,CASSGAGGTDTQYF,TGTGCCAGCAGCGGGGCGGGGGGCACAGATACGCAGTATTTT
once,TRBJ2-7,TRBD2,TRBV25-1,CASSHLTSGSGAEQYF,TGTGCCAGCAGCCACCTGACTAGCGGGTCTGGGGCCGAGCAGTACTTC
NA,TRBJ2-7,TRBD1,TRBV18,CASSPKTGIAYEQYF,TGTGCCAGCTCACCAAAGACAGGGATCGCCTACGAGCAGTACTTC
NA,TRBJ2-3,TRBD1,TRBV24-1,CATSDSGTDTDTQYF,TGTGCCACCAGTGATTCCGGGACAGACACAGATACGCAGTATTTT